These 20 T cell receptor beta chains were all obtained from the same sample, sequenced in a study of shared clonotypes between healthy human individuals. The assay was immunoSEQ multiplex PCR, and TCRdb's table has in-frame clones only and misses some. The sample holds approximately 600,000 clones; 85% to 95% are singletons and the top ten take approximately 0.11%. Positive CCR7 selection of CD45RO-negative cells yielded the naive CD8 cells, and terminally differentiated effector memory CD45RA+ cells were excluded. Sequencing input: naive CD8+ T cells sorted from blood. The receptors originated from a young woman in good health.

CDR3 DNA sequence: TGTGCCAGCAGGAGCCAGAGGAGATCACGGGCATCTGGGGCCAACGTCCTGACTTTC. This sequence encodes CASRSQRRSRASGANVLTF. This chain links TRBV5-6 with TRBJ2-6; D is ambiguous. CDR1 and CDR2 from the germline V gene are SGHDT and YYEEEE. V dropped 5 bases and J dropped 1 base, with 22 bases sitting between them. CDR3 size: 19 residues.

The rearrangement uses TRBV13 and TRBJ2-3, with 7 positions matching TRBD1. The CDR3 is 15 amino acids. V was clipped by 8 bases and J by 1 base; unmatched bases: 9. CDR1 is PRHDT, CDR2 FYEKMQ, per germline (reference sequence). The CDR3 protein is CASGSDRTGTDTQYF. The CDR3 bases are TGTGCCAGCGGGTCGGACAGGACTGGCACAGATACGCAGTATTTT.

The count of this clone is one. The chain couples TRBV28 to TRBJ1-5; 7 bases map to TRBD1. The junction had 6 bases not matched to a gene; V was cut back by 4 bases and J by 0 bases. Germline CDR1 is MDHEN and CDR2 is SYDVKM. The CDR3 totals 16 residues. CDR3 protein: CASSSPRGYSNQPQHF. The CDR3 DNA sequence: TGTGCCAGCAGTTCCCCCAGGGGGTATAGCAATCAGCCCCAGCATTTT. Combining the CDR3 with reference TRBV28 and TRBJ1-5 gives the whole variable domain DVKVTQSSRYLVKRTGEKVFLECVQDMDHENMFWYRQDPGLGLRLIYFSYDVKMKEKGDIPEGYSVSREKKERFSLILESASTNQTSMYLCASSSPRGYSNQPQHFGDGTRLSIL.

For the CDR3, the DNA is TGTGCCAGCAGTTATCTGGGTAATGAGCAGTTCTTC. This translates into CASSYLGNEQFF. V gene TRBV6-6 combines with J gene TRBJ2-1; unclear D gene. This CDR3 contains 12 residues. The V gene's germline CDR1 is MNHNY and CDR2 SVGAGI (reference sequence). V lost 3 bases, J lost 7 bases, and 7 bases lay in between.

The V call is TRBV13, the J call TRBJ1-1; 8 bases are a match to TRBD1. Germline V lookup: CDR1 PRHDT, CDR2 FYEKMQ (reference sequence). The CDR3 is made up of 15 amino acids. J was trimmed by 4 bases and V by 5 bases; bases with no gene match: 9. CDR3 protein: CASSGLGQGSTEAFF. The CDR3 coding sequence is TGTGCCAGCAGCGGTCTCGGACAGGGTAGCACTGAAGCTTTCTTT.

CDR3 residues: CASSSGTGDTEAFF. Here the CDR3 DNA reads TGTGCCAGTAGTAGTGGGACAGGGGACACTGAAGCTTTCTTT. V is TRBV19 and J is TRBJ1-1, with 10 bases that match TRBD1. The germline V gene has CDR1 LNHDA and CDR2 SQIVND (reference sequence). V shed 4 bases and J 3 bases; nucleotides not matched to a gene: 2. CDR3 length equals 14 residues.

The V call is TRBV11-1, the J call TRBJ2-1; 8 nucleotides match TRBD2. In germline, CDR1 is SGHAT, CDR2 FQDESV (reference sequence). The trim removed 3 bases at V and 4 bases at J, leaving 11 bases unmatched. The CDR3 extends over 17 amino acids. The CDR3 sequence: CASSFYASGGPYNEQFF. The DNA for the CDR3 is TGTGCCAGCAGCTTTTATGCAAGCGGGGGTCCGTACAATGAGCAGTTCTTC.

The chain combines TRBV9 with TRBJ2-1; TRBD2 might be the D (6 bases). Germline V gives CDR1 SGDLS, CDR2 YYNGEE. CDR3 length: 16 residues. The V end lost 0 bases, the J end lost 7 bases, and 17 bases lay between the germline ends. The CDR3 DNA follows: TGTGCCAGCAGCGTAGAGGGCCCCCGGGGGAGGAATGAGCAGTTCTTC. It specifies CASSVEGPRGRNEQFF.

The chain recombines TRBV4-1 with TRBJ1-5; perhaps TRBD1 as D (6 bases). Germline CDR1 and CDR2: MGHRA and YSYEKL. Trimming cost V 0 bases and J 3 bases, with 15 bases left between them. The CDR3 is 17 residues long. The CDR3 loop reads CASSQDPGRGDNQPQHF. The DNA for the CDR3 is TGCGCCAGCAGCCAAGATCCAGGCAGGGGAGACAATCAGCCCCAGCATTTT.

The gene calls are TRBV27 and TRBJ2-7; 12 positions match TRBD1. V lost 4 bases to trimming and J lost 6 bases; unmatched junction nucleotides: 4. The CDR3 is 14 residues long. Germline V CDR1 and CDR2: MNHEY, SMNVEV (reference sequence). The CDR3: CASSWGTGGPEQYF. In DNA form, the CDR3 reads TGTGCCAGCAGTTGGGGGACAGGGGGCCCCGAGCAGTACTTC.

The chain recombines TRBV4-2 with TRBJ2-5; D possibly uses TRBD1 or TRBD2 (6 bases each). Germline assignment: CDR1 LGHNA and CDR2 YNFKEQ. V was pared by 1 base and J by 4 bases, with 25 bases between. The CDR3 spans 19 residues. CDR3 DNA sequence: TGTGCCAGCAGCCAAGTCCTAACTTCTGGCAAGGGGGGAGGAGAGACCCAGTACTTC. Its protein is CASSQVLTSGKGGGETQYF.

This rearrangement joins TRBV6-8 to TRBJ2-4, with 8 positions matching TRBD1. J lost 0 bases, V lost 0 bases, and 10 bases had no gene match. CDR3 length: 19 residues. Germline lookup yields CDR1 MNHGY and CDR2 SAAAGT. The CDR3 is CASSYSGTGDLLAKNIQYF. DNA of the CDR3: TGTGCCAGCAGTTACTCCGGGACAGGAGATCTATTAGCCAAAAACATTCAGTACTTC.

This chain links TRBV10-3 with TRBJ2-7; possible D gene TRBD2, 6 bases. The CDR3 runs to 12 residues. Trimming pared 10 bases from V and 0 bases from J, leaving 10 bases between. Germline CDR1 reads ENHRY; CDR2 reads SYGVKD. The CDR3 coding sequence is TGTGCCACTCGGGGACTCTCCTACGAGCAGTACTTC. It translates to CATRGLSYEQYF.

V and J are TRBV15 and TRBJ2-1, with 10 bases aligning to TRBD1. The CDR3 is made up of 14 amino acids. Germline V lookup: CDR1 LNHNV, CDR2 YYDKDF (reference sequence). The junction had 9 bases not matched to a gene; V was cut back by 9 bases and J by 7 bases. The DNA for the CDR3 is TGTGCCACAAGGGACAGGGGTCCTCTAAATGAGCAGTTCTTC. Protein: CATRDRGPLNEQFF.

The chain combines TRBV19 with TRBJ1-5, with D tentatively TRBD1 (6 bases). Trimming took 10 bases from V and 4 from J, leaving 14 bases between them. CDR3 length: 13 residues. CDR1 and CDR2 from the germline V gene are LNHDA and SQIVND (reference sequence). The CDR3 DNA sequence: TGTGCCAAAGTGGGGACACCTAATCAGCCCCAGCATTTT. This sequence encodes CAKVGTPNQPQHF.

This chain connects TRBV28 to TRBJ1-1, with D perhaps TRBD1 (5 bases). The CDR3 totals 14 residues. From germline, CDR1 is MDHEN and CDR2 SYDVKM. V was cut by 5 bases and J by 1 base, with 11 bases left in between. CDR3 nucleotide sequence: TGTGCCAGCAGTGAACCGGGACCGAACACTGAAGCTTTCTTT. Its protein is CASSEPGPNTEAFF.

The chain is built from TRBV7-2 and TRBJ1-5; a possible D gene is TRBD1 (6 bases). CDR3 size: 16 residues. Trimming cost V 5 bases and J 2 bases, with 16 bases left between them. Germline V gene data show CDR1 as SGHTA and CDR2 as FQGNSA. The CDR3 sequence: CASSPGAGAGNQPQHF. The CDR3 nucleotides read TGTGCCAGCAGCCCAGGGGCAGGGGCGGGCAATCAGCCCCAGCATTTT.

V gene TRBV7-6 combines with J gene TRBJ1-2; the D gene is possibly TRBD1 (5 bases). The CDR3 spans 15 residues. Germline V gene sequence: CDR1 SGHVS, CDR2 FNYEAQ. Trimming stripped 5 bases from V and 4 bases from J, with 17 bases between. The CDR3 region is CASSGGQAASYGYTF. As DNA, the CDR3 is TGTGCCAGCAGCGGAGGACAAGCCGCTAGCTATGGCTACACCTTC.

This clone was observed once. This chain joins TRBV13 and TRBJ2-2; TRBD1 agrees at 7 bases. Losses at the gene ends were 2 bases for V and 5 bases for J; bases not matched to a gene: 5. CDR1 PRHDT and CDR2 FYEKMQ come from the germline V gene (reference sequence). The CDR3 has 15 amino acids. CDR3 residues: CASSLRQGWTGELFF. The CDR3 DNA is TGTGCCAGCAGCTTACGACAGGGATGGACCGGGGAGCTGTTTTTT.

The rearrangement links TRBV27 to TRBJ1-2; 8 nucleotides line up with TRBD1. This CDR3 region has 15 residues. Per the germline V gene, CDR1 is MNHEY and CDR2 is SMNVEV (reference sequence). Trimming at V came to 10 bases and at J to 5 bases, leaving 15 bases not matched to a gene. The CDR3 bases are TGTGCCACCCTTTTTGTCAGGGGGCGGTATTATGGCTACACCTTC. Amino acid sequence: CATLFVRGRYYGYTF.